This is a list of T cell receptor beta chains from one sample in a study of regulatory dendritic cells for organ transplantation. Clones were read by immunoSEQ multiplex PCR, and TCRdb kept only the in-frame ones, dropping some. The table shows approximately 35,000 clones, with roughly 89% occurring only once. Sample: naive CD4+ T cells from blood. Receptor source: a human donor in good health. Both conserved end residues are part of each CDR3. The order of the fields is V gene, J gene, clone size, D gene, CDR3 protein, CDR3 DNA. D genes are given only for firm matches. Only part of the rows carry a size: once, few, many, or a class if the clone is expanded.

v_call: TRBV11-1
j_call: TRBJ2-3
clone_size: NA
d_call: NA
cdr3_aa: CASSSKDSTDTQYF
cdr3_nt: TGTGCCAGCAGCTCCAAGGATTCCACAGATACGCAGTATTTT

v_call: TRBV2
j_call: TRBJ2-3
clone_size: NA
d_call: TRBD2
cdr3_aa: CATDKTSGGHSTDTQYF
cdr3_nt: TGTGCCACCGACAAGACTAGCGGGGGCCATAGCACAGATACGCAGTATTTT

v_call: TRBV7-9
j_call: TRBJ1-2
clone_size: NA
d_call: NA
cdr3_aa: CASRKGTPNYGYTF
cdr3_nt: TGTGCCAGCAGGAAGGGGACGCCTAACTATGGCTACACCTTC

v_call: TRBV9
j_call: TRBJ2-3
clone_size: NA
d_call: NA
cdr3_aa: CASSVSGTSTDTQYF
cdr3_nt: TGTGCCAGCAGCGTTAGCGGAACTAGCACAGATACGCAGTATTTT

v_call: TRBV23-1
j_call: TRBJ2-7
clone_size: NA
d_call: NA
cdr3_aa: CASSQSGQGNEQYF
cdr3_nt: TGCGCCAGCAGTCAATCGGGGCAGGGGAACGAGCAGTACTTC

v_call: TRBV30
j_call: TRBJ1-5
clone_size: NA
d_call: NA
cdr3_aa: CAWSSVVNQPQHF
cdr3_nt: TGTGCCTGGAGTTCAGTTGTCAATCAGCCCCAGCATTTT

v_call: TRBV6-1
j_call: TRBJ2-3
clone_size: NA
d_call: NA
cdr3_aa: CASSELLDTQYF
cdr3_nt: TGTGCCAGCAGTGAACTGTTAGATACGCAGTATTTT

v_call: TRBV28
j_call: TRBJ2-1
clone_size: NA
d_call: NA
cdr3_aa: CASSFLGRQFF
cdr3_nt: TGTGCCAGCAGTTTTCTGGGTCGGCAGTTCTTC

v_call: TRBV30
j_call: TRBJ1-1
clone_size: NA
d_call: NA
cdr3_aa: CAWSPDMNTEAFF
cdr3_nt: TGTGCCTGGAGTCCGGATATGAACACTGAAGCTTTCTTT

v_call: TRBV9
j_call: TRBJ2-1
clone_size: NA
d_call: NA
cdr3_aa: CASSVVATAYNEQFF
cdr3_nt: TGTGCCAGCAGCGTAGTTGCGACAGCCTACAATGAGCAGTTCTTC

v_call: TRBV9
j_call: TRBJ2-3
clone_size: NA
d_call: NA
cdr3_aa: CASSVLSSGTDTQYF
cdr3_nt: TGTGCCAGCAGCGTCCTATCTTCGGGCACAGATACGCAGTATTTT

v_call: TRBV6-5
j_call: TRBJ2-7
clone_size: NA
d_call: NA
cdr3_aa: CASSYREASSYEQYF
cdr3_nt: TGTGCCAGCAGTTACAGGGAGGCCAGCTCCTACGAGCAGTACTTC

v_call: TRBV4-1
j_call: TRBJ1-1
clone_size: NA
d_call: NA
cdr3_aa: CASSSRGITEAFF
cdr3_nt: TGCGCCAGCAGCTCTAGAGGTATCACTGAAGCTTTCTTT

v_call: TRBV19
j_call: TRBJ2-6
clone_size: NA
d_call: NA
cdr3_aa: CASNGYGSSGANVLTF
cdr3_nt: TGTGCCAGTAACGGGTATGGTTCCTCTGGGGCCAACGTCCTGACTTTC

v_call: TRBV7-6
j_call: TRBJ2-2
clone_size: NA
d_call: NA
cdr3_aa: CASSLMSGKYTGELFF
cdr3_nt: TGTGCCAGCAGCTTAATGTCAGGAAAGTACACCGGGGAGCTGTTTTTT

v_call: TRBV4-3
j_call: TRBJ2-1
clone_size: NA
d_call: TRBD2
cdr3_aa: CASSQDSGGRADEQFF
cdr3_nt: TGCGCCAGCAGCCAGGACTCGGGCGGGAGGGCCGATGAGCAGTTCTTC

v_call: TRBV28
j_call: TRBJ2-5
clone_size: NA
d_call: TRBD1
cdr3_aa: CASSFFSTGAETQYF
cdr3_nt: TGTGCCAGCAGTTTCTTCTCGACAGGGGCAGAGACCCAGTACTTC

v_call: TRBV4-3
j_call: TRBJ2-2
clone_size: NA
d_call: TRBD2
cdr3_aa: CASSQDLGAGGNTGELFF
cdr3_nt: TGCGCCAGCAGCCAAGATCTAGGCGCGGGGGGCAACACCGGGGAGCTGTTTTTT

v_call: TRBV7-3
j_call: TRBJ2-3
clone_size: NA
d_call: TRBD2
cdr3_aa: CASSPFVGGTDTQYF
cdr3_nt: TGTGCCAGCAGCCCCTTTGTGGGAGGGACAGATACGCAGTATTTT

v_call: TRBV19
j_call: TRBJ2-2
clone_size: NA
d_call: NA
cdr3_aa: CASGRTGPTGELFF
cdr3_nt: TGTGCCAGTGGGAGGACAGGACCCACCGGGGAGCTGTTTTTT

v_call: TRBV6-4
j_call: TRBJ2-2
clone_size: NA
d_call: NA
cdr3_aa: CASSLTANTGELFF
cdr3_nt: TGTGCCAGCAGTTTGACAGCGAACACCGGGGAGCTGTTTTTT

v_call: TRBV7-9
j_call: TRBJ1-2
clone_size: once
d_call: NA
cdr3_aa: CASSSRVTNYGYTF
cdr3_nt: TGTGCCAGCAGCTCCAGGGTAACCAACTATGGCTACACCTTC

v_call: TRBV7-9
j_call: TRBJ2-5
clone_size: once
d_call: TRBD2
cdr3_aa: CASSLAGGVKETQYF
cdr3_nt: TGTGCCAGCAGCTTAGCGGGGGGGGTCAAGGAGACCCAGTACTTC

v_call: TRBV10-3
j_call: TRBJ2-3
clone_size: NA
d_call: NA
cdr3_aa: CAISKLDTQYF
cdr3_nt: TGTGCCATCAGTAAGTTGGATACGCAGTATTTT

v_call: TRBV28
j_call: TRBJ1-2
clone_size: NA
d_call: NA
cdr3_aa: CAYGEGYSYGYTF
cdr3_nt: TGTGCCTACGGGGAGGGTTACTCCTATGGCTACACCTTC

v_call: TRBV5-1
j_call: TRBJ1-2
clone_size: NA
d_call: NA
cdr3_aa: CASSPLGRDYGYTF
cdr3_nt: TGCGCCAGCAGCCCCCTGGGCAGGGACTATGGCTACACCTTC

v_call: TRBV27
j_call: TRBJ1-2
clone_size: NA
d_call: TRBD1
cdr3_aa: CASRGLRGRFFGYTF
cdr3_nt: TGTGCCAGCCGAGGTTTAAGGGGGCGATTCTTTGGCTACACCTTC

v_call: TRBV5-4
j_call: TRBJ1-3
clone_size: NA
d_call: NA
cdr3_aa: CASSSQGYSGNTIYF
cdr3_nt: TGTGCCAGCAGCTCGCAGGGTTATTCTGGAAACACCATATATTTT

v_call: TRBV7-2
j_call: TRBJ1-5
clone_size: NA
d_call: TRBD1
cdr3_aa: CASSTGTVHQPQHF
cdr3_nt: TGTGCCAGCAGCACAGGGACAGTTCATCAGCCCCAGCATTTT

v_call: TRBV21-1
j_call: TRBJ2-1
clone_size: NA
d_call: NA
cdr3_aa: CASSTGAPHNEQFF
cdr3_nt: TGTGCCAGCAGCACGGGGGCCCCTCACAATGAGCAGTTCTTC

v_call: TRBV6-1
j_call: TRBJ1-1
clone_size: NA
d_call: NA
cdr3_aa: CASRHYNTEAFF
cdr3_nt: TGTGCCAGCAGGCACTACAACACTGAAGCTTTCTTT

v_call: TRBV5-1
j_call: TRBJ1-2
clone_size: few
d_call: NA
cdr3_aa: CASSQRPGLVMVAYGYTF
cdr3_nt: TGCGCCAGCAGCCAACGGCCAGGTCTCGTTATGGTGGCTTATGGCTACACCTTC

v_call: TRBV4-1
j_call: TRBJ2-6
clone_size: NA
d_call: NA
cdr3_aa: CASSQVGASGANVLTF
cdr3_nt: TGCGCCAGCAGCCAAGTGGGGGCCTCTGGGGCCAACGTCCTGACTTTC

v_call: TRBV6-5
j_call: TRBJ2-7
clone_size: NA
d_call: NA
cdr3_aa: CASSYSSTAPVEQYF
cdr3_nt: TGTGCCAGCAGTTACTCGAGCACAGCTCCGGTCGAGCAGTACTTC

v_call: TRBV6-5
j_call: TRBJ2-7
clone_size: NA
d_call: NA
cdr3_aa: CASSPRYEQYF
cdr3_nt: TGTGCCAGCAGCCCTCGCTACGAGCAGTACTTC

v_call: TRBV27
j_call: TRBJ2-7
clone_size: NA
d_call: TRBD2
cdr3_aa: CASRARLAGKGEQYF
cdr3_nt: TGTGCCAGCAGAGCTCGACTAGCGGGAAAGGGCGAGCAGTACTTC

v_call: TRBV30
j_call: TRBJ1-2
clone_size: NA
d_call: TRBD1
cdr3_aa: CAWSAQGVRGGYTF
cdr3_nt: TGTGCCTGGAGTGCTCAGGGGGTCAGGGGTGGCTACACCTTC

v_call: TRBV18
j_call: TRBJ2-1
clone_size: NA
d_call: NA
cdr3_aa: CASSPDSLTLGEQFF
cdr3_nt: TGTGCCAGCTCACCGGACTCCCTCACCTTGGGTGAGCAGTTCTTC